This TCR beta chain was sequenced in a study of early T cells in non-severe SARS-CoV-2 infection. Study-level background: The authors sequenced bulk RNA from unsorted whole blood, leaving chains unpaired.

CDR3 length equals 13 residues. Between the trimmed V and J ends, which lost 2 bases and 5 bases, there was a span of 9 bases. Germline V gene lookup returns CDR1 SGHDN and CDR2 FVKESK. Findings of the study overall: Private and CD4 specificities were missed by VDJdb matching, which favored anti-spike CD8 responses.

Individual cDNA molecules received unique molecular identifiers during library preparation. TCRdb independently ran MiXCR on the 5' RACE reads; one entry per CDR3 protein. The top ten hold about 7% of the sample, which has some 80,000 distinct CDR3 sequences, about 5% seen once. This clonotype was observed a few times. Its cognate antigen is unknown. The chain recombines TRBV14 with TRBJ1-1; D not resolved. The material was whole blood, obtained at baseline. The clonotype was recovered from an adult who was a healthcare worker with PCR-confirmed SARS-CoV-2 infection or an uninfected control (not recorded which). The CDR3: CASSQSRVTEAFF. CDR3 in DNA: TGTGCCAGCAGCCAATCAAGGGTAACTGAAGCTTTCTTT.